The source of this TCR beta chain is a study of blood T cell repertoires in COVID-19. The wider study: Samples of COVID-19 (acute and convalescent) were obtained from the United States, Italy and Spain. The cDNA or gDNA used as material had been derived from T cells, B-cell-depleted T cells, or PBMCs.

The germline CDR1 and CDR2 sequences are SGHNT and YYREEE (reference sequence). CDR3 length: 13 amino acids. Trimming removed 2 bases from V and 8 bases from J; junction bases left unmatched: 5. How the authors handled the data: Scientists estimated how many nucleated cells there were by amplifying reference gene primers. The repertoire was sequenced with immunoSEQ multiplex PCR; TCRdb's copy has only in-frame clones and lacks some. V, J and clone size are those of that table, while D and trimming were read from the DNA. The sample contains more than 30,000 clones, roughly 84% of which appear only once.

The origin of this receptor is a man between 60 and 75 years old with active COVID-19. The gene calls are TRBV5-4 and TRBJ1-2; 8 positions match TRBD1. The sequencing sample was made of peripheral blood. The CDR3 DNA follows: TGTGCCAGCAGCTTCAGGGGGCCACGGGGCTACACCTTC. The encoded protein is CASSFRGPRGYTF. Looking up the rest from reference TRBV5-4 and TRBJ1-2 gives the full variable domain: ETGVTQSPTHLIKTRGQQVTLRCSSQSGHNTVSWYQQALGQGPQFIFQYYREEENGRGNFPPRFSGLQFPNYSSELNVNALELDDSALYLCASSFRGPRGYTFGSGTRLTVV.